This entry lists 9 T cell receptor beta chains sequenced from one sample in a study of metastatic and nonmetastatic thyroid tumors. Thyroid surgery was preceded by no treatment in any patient. TCRdb recomputed clones from the PCR reads via MiXCR. Among 34,000 or so clones listed, approximately 16% were seen once. Sequenced input: blood. The receptors derive from a female donor with papillary thyroid cancer or a benign thyroid nodule (not recorded which). Some clones in this sample may be carry-over from other donors' samples.

Ten or more counts support this clone. The rearrangement joins TRBV12-3 or TRBV12-4 to TRBJ1-6, with D uncertain. This CDR3 has 15 amino acids. V shed 0 bases and J shed 9 bases, with 12 bases lying between them. The CDR3 bases are TGTGCCAGCAGTTTAGCCCTGGACTTGCGTTCACCCCTCCACTTT. Protein: CASSLALDLRSPLHF.

This clone was recorded many times. The chain uses TRBV27 and TRBJ2-7, with 8 nucleotides matching TRBD2. The V gene's germline CDR1 is MNHEY and CDR2 SMNVEV (reference sequence). The CDR3 runs 15 residues. Trimming at V came to 5 bases and at J to 3 bases, leaving 9 bases not matched to a gene. CDR3 residues: CASSPRLATFYEQYF. The CDR3 DNA reads TGTGCCAGCAGTCCAAGACTAGCGACCTTCTACGAGCAGTACTTC.

In regard to this clone: A much larger clone is a single base away; this may be a read error. This sample includes further DNA sequences coding for the same CDR3. This chain connects TRBV5-4 to TRBJ1-6; 7 bases are a match to TRBD1. Germline loops: CDR1 SGHNT, CDR2 YYREEE (reference sequence). After removal of 5 bases from V and 7 bases from J, the junction contained 9 bases not matched to a gene. CDR3 length: 15 residues. CDR3 residues: CASSTQQGGNSPLHF. CDR3 DNA sequence: TGTGCCAGCAGTACCCAGCAGGGGGGAAATTCACCCCTCCACTTT.

At least ten counts were recorded for this clone. CDR3 in DNA: TGTGCCAGCAGCCTCCGGGACTACACAGATACGCAGTATTTT. Its translation: CASSLRDYTDTQYF. The chain links TRBV3-1 to TRBJ2-3; 7 nucleotides align to TRBD2. From germline, CDR1 is LGHDT and CDR2 YNNKEL (reference sequence). This CDR3 contains 14 residues. V lost 4 bases, J lost 2 bases, and 3 bases stayed unmatched.

This clone has at least ten counts. The chain carries TRBV30 and TRBJ2-7; D perhaps matches TRBD2 (5 bases). The germline V gene has CDR1 GTSNPN and CDR2 SVGIG (reference sequence). The CDR3 has 11 amino acids. Between the trimmed V and J ends, which lost 2 bases and 5 bases, there was a span of 7 bases. In nucleotides, the CDR3 is TGTGCCTGGAGTTTCGGGGACGAGCAGTACTTC. Amino acids: CAWSFGDEQYF.

This clone was recorded many times. This chain uses TRBV9 with TRBJ1-6; D remains unclear. V lost 0 bases to trimming and J lost 9 bases, with 10 bases between them. CDR1 and CDR2 (germline): SGDLS, YYNGEE. The CDR3 contains 14 residues. CDR3 nucleotides: TGTGCCAGCAGCGTAGGAGGATTGACTTCACCCCTCCACTTT. Translated, it gives CASSVGGLTSPLHF.

This clone is classed as medium-sized. This chain joins TRBV20-1 and TRBJ2-1; 7 bases fit TRBD2. This CDR3 comprises 16 residues. Germline CDR1 DFQATT, CDR2 SNEGSKA (reference sequence). V lost 0 bases to trimming and J lost 5 bases; unmatched junction nucleotides: 10. CDR3 region: CSARDTARTRNNEQFF. CDR3 DNA sequence: TGCAGTGCTAGAGATACCGCCCGGACTAGGAACAATGAGCAGTTCTTC.

This clone was seen repeatedly, ten times or more. This rearrangement joins TRBV20-1 to TRBJ2-4; TRBD2 might be the D (6 bases). The V end lost 0 bases, the J end lost 0 bases, and 15 bases lay between the germline ends. The CDR3 loop spans 17 amino acids. CDR1 and CDR2 (germline): DFQATT, SNEGSKA (reference sequence). This CDR3 reads CSARDASALGAKNIQYF. CDR3 DNA sequence: TGCAGTGCTAGAGATGCTAGCGCCCTCGGAGCCAAAAACATTCAGTACTTC.

As concerns this clone: A much larger clone lies one base from this, so it may be a read error. V gene TRBV29-1 combines with J gene TRBJ1-4, with a tentative D call TRBD1 (6 bases). Per germline, CDR1 SQVTM and CDR2 ANQGSEA. The CDR3 is 14 residues long. V lost 1 base to trimming and J lost 7 bases, with 13 bases between them. The CDR3 region has the DNA TGCAGCGTTGAAGTGGGGAGAGGGGGTGAAAAACTGTTTTTT. This sequence encodes CSVEVGRGGEKLFF.